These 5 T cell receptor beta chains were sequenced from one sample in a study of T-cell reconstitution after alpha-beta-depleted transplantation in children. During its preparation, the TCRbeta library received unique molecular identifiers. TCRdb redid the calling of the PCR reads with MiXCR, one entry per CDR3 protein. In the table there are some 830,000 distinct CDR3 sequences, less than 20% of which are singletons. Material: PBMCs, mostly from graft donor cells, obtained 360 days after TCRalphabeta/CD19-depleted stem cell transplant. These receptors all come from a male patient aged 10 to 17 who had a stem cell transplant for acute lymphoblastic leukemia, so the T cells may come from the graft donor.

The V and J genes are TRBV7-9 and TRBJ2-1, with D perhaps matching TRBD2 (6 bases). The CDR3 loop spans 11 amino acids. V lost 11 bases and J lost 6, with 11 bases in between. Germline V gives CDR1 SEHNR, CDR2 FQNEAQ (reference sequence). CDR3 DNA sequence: TGTGCCGGCGAGCGGGCCAATGAGCAGTTCTTC. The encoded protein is CAGERANEQFF.

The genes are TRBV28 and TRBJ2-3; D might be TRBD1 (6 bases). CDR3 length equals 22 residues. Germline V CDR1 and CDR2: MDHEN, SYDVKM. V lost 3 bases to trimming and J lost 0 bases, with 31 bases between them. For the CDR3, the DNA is TGTGCCAGCAGTTTCTGGTATGCGGGCCAGAGGGGGAGCAGGGCTAGCACAGATACGCAGTATTTT. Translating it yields CASSFWYAGQRGSRASTDTQYF.

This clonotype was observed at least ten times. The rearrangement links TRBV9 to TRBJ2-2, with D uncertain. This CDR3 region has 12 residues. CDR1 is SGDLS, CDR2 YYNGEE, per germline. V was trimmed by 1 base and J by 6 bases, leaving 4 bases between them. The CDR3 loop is CASSVIPGELFF. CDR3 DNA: TGTGCCAGCAGCGTAATTCCCGGGGAGCTGTTTTTT.

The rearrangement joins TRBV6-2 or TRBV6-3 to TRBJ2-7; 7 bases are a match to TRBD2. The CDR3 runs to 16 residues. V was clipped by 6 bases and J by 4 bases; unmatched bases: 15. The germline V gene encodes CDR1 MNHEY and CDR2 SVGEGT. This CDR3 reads CASRNKLQAGAYEQYF. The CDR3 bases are TGTGCCAGCAGAAACAAACTGCAGGCGGGAGCATACGAGCAGTACTTC.

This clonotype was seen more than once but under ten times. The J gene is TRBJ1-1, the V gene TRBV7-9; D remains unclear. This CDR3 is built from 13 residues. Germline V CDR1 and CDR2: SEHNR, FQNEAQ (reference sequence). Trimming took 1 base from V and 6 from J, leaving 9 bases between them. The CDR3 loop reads CASSLDYWAEAFF. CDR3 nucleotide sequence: TGTGCCAGCAGCTTAGACTACTGGGCTGAAGCTTTCTTT.